What follows is one TCR beta chain and its context. The record originates from a study of T-cell memory formation after mild COVID-19. Germline CDR1 is KGHDR and CDR2 is SFDVKD. The CDR3 is 14 amino acids. With 5 bases removed from V and 5 bases from J, the gap between germline ends came to 14 bases. MiXCR was run by TCRdb on the 5' RACE reads, yielding one entry per CDR3 protein. This table has 140,000 to 150,000 distinct CDR3 sequences, 5.5% to 7% appearing once. The source of this sequence is an adult woman who had mild COVID-19 (a few samples of this study predate the infection). Cell type and time point are not known. The sequencing sample was made of PBMCs or a T cell subset sorted from them (not recorded which). The chain joins TRBV24-1 to TRBJ2-5, with D perhaps matching TRBD1 (7 bases). The CDR3, as DNA: TGTGCCACCAGTGTTGGCAGGGGGGCGGAGACCCAGTACTTC. Encoded protein: CATSVGRGAETQYF.